This T cell receptor (beta chain) was observed in a study of blood T cell repertoires in COVID-19. CDR3 length: 19 residues. V gave up 0 bases and J gave up 2 bases; unmatched junction bases: 10. Germline values: CDR1 SGHRS, CDR2 YFSETQ. Clones were read by immunoSEQ multiplex PCR, and TCRdb kept only the in-frame ones, dropping some. The sample lists some 200,000 clones; approximately 85% were seen once. This clonotype was sampled from a man aged 45-65 years who had recovered from COVID-19. The genes are TRBV5-1 and TRBJ2-7; 14 bases line up with TRBD2. Sequencing was carried out using peripheral blood. CDR3 nucleotides: TGCGCCAGCAGCTTGGGGCAGCTCGGACTAGCGGGAGGTCCCTACGAGCAGTACTTC. It is translated as CASSLGQLGLAGGPYEQYF.